Below are 2 T cell receptor beta chains sequenced from a single sample in a study of identical twins. MiXCR, run by TCRdb on the 5' RACE reads, gives a single entry per CDR3 protein. The data show about 500,000 distinct CDR3 sequences, more than 13% seen once. These data also featured in a second study, about yellow fever vaccine responses in identical twins.

Input material: CD4+ T cells sorted from blood. The source is a woman under 30 in good health.

This clonotype was recorded at least ten times. The V gene is TRBV6-5, the J gene TRBJ2-2; 7 nucleotides match TRBD1. J lost 3 bases, V lost 0 bases, and 13 bases had no gene match. Germline CDR1 reads MNHEY; CDR2 reads SVGAGI. This CDR3 spans 19 amino acids. This chain's CDR3 is CASSYSSRGTGAHTGELFF. As DNA, the CDR3 is TGTGCCAGCAGTTACTCCTCCCGGGGCACAGGGGCTCACACCGGGGAGCTGTTTTTT.

This clonotype was recorded a few times. For the CDR3, the DNA is TGTGCCAGCAGCCGGGGCAGGACGGGCACTGAAGCTTTCTTT. It specifies CASSRGRTGTEAFF. This chain links TRBV7-2 with TRBJ1-1, with a possible D match to TRBD1 (5 bases). Germline V gene lookup returns CDR1 SGHTA and CDR2 FQGNSA. CDR3 length: 14 amino acids. Trimming stripped 5 bases from V and 4 bases from J, with 14 bases between.